This TCR beta chain was captured by sequencing in a study of blood T cell repertoires in COVID-19 (dated by TCRdb to about 2020). At the level of the whole study: The collaborator samples originated in the United States, Italy and Spain and spanned the acute and convalescent phases of COVID-19. Subjects who had been exposed to COVID-19, were actively infected with it, or had recovered from it provided the deeply sampled blood TCRbeta repertoires that made up the dataset. The repertoires were released in a freely available public database intended as a resource for research on the immune response to SARS-CoV-2. Where HLA class I and class II types were available, the types were taken from metadata supplied by the sample provider, not from assay-based typing. Samples were obtained from the ongoing ImmuneRACE study (first 160 participants) and from 1,254 subjects provided by 6 global collaborators. Nearly every sample came with metadata listing a de-identified subject ID, COVID-19 status, age in years and sex. The prospective study material was composed of cDNA or gDNA derived from T cells, B-cell-depleted T cells, or PBMCs. The research as a whole found: The quantity of clinical and demographic metadata differed by source and by participant and was supplied without curation.

CDR1 and CDR2 (MNHEY, SVGEGT) derive from the germline V gene. The CDR3 covers 16 residues, taking in both the cysteine and the phenylalanine. Only the CDR3 portion is preserved as DNA: 48 bases, with reading frame beginning at the first base. Clipping removes 6 bases from V and 5 bases from J, with 12 as the unmatched junction base count. TCRbeta CDR3 regions were amplified from genomic DNA by means of the immunoSEQ Assay, a bias-controlled multiplex PCR. For the original study's pipeline: The number of nucleated cells in each sample was estimated from the amplification of reference gene primers within the assay. Sequence reads were collapsed and filtered to measure the absolute abundance of every unique TCRbeta CDR3 rearrangement. For each sample, productive Simpson clonality was calculated as the square root of Simpson's diversity index across productive rearrangements. TCRdb stores this immuneACCESS table with in-frame sequences only. Part of the clones is absent; in the studies checked, under half of the shortfall reflects unresolved V genes, and no reason is known for the rest. V and J calls and clone size are those listed in that table; D and trimming were worked out from the DNA. The sample profile shows about 380,000 clones; 88% of them were found once. The ten most abundant clones make up around 1.2% of the sample.

Regarding this clone: It has no known antigen specificity. Base-call qualities are not available, and no considerably larger clone is one nucleotide away.

Participants in the prospective study were aged about 18 to 90 years, lived in 20 to 25 United States geographic areas, and enrolled through a virtual design. To assign participants to cohorts, the prospective study relied on clinical history that participants themselves reported in a screening survey and a study questionnaire. ImmuneRACE Cohort 3 recovered participants were defined by two consecutive negative NP/OP PCR tests, healthcare professional clearance, or symptom resolution. In the prospective study, mobile phlebotomists collected whole blood, serum and a nasopharyngeal or oropharyngeal swab from each participant. Prospective study participants could optionally give additional blood draws and questionnaires over an approximately 2-month period. Before DNA extraction, prospective study blood samples were shipped either frozen or at room temperature.

The sequence joins TRBV6-2 or TRBV6-3 to TRBJ1-4; 7 of the junction bases match TRBD1. This TCR derives from a woman under 30 who had recovered from COVID-19. The specimen was PBMCs or T cells enriched from blood (not recorded which). The CDR3 region reads CASSREPTGTNEKLFF. The DNA sequence is as follows: TGTGCCAGCAGCCGCGAGCCGACAGGGACAAATGAAAAACTGTTTTTT.